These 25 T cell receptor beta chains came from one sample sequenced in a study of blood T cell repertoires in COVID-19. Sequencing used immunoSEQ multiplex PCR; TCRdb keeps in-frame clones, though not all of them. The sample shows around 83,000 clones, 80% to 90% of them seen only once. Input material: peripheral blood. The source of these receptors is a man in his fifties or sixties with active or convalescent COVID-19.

CDR3 loop: CASQNRGPNGAQHF. The CDR3 DNA follows: TGTGCCAGTCAGAACAGGGGACCTAACGGGGCCCAGCATTTT. The gene calls are TRBV5-8 and TRBJ1-5, with 7 bases identical to TRBD1. The CDR3 extends over 14 amino acids. Germline loops: CDR1 SGHTS, CDR2 YDEGEE. J gave up 11 bases and V 8 bases, and 16 bases lay outside the gene matches.

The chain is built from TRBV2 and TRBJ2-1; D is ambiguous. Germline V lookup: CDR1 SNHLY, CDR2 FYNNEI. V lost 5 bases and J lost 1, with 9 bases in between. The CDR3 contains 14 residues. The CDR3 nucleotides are TGTGCCAGCAGTACAGTTTTTTCCTACAATGAGCAGTTCTTC. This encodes CASSTVFSYNEQFF.

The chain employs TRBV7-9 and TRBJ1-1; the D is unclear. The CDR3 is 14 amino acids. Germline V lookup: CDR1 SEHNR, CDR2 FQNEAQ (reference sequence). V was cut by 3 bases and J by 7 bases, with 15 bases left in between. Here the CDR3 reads CASSFDFVGNEAFF. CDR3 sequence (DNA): TGTGCCAGCAGCTTTGACTTTGTCGGCAATGAAGCTTTCTTT.

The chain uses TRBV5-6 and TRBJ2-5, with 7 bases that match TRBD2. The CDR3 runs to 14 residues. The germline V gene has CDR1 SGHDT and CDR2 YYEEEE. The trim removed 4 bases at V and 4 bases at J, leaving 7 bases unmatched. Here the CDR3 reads CASSVIAGTETQYF. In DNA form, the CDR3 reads TGTGCCAGCAGCGTAATAGCGGGTACAGAGACCCAGTACTTC.

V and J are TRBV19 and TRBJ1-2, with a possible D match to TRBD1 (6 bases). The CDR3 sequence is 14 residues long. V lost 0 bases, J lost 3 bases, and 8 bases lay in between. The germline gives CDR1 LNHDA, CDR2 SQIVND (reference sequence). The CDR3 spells CASSIDRGHYGYTF. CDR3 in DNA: TGTGCCAGTAGTATAGACAGGGGCCACTATGGCTACACCTTC.

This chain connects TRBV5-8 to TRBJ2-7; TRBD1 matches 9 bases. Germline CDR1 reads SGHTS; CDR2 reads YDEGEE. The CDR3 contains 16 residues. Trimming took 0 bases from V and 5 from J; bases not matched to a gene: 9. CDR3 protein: CASSLALRQGGNEQYF. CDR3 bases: TGTGCCAGCAGCTTGGCGCTTCGACAGGGGGGGAACGAGCAGTACTTC.

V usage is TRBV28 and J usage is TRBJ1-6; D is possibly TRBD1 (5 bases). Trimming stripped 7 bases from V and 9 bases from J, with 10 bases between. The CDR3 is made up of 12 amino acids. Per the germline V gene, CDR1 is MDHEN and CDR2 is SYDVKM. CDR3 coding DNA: TGTGCCAGCACTGTTCAGGGTTCACCCCTCCACTTT. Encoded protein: CASTVQGSPLHF.

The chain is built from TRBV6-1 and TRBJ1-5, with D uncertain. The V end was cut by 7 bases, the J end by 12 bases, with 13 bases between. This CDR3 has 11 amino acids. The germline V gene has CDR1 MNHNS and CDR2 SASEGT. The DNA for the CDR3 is TGTGCCAGCACCATGGAGGTGTTCCAGCATTTT. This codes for CASTMEVFQHF.

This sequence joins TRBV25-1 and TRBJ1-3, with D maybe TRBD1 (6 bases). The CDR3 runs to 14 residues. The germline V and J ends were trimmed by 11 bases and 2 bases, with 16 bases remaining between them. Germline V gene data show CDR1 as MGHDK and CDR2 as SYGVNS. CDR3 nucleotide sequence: TGTGCCGAACCTAGACAGGACCCTGGAAACACCATATATTTT. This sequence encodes CAEPRQDPGNTIYF.

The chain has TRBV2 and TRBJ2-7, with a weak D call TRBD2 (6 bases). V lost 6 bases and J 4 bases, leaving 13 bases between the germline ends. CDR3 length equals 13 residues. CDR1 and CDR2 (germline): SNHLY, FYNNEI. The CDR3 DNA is TGTGCCAGCAGACAAAATAGCGGTTACGAGCAGTACTTC. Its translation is CASRQNSGYEQYF.

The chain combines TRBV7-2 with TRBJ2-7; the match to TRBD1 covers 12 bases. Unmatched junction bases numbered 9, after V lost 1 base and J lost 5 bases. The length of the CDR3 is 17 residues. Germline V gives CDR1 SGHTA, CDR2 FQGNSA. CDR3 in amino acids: CASSLVSGTGGFDEQYF. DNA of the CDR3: TGTGCCAGCAGCTTAGTCTCGGGGACAGGGGGCTTCGACGAGCAGTACTTC.

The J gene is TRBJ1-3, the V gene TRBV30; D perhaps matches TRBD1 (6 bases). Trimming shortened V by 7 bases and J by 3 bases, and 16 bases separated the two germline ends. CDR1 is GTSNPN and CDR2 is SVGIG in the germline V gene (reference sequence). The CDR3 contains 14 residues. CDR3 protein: CASSLGAVGNTIYF. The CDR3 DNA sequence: TGTGCCTCGAGCTTGGGGGCGGTTGGAAACACCATATATTTT.

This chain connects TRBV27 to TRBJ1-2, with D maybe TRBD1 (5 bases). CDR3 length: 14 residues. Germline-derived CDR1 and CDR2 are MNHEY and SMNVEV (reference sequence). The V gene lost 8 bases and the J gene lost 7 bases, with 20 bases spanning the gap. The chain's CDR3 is CASGLGVRISGYTF. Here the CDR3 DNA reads TGTGCCAGCGGCTTAGGGGTTCGAATTTCTGGCTACACCTTC.

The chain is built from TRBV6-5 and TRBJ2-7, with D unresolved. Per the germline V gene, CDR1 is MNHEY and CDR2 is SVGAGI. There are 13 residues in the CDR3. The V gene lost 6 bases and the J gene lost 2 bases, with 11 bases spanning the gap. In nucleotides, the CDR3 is TGTGCCAGCAGGGCATGGGCCCCCTACGAGCAGTACTTC. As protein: CASRAWAPYEQYF.

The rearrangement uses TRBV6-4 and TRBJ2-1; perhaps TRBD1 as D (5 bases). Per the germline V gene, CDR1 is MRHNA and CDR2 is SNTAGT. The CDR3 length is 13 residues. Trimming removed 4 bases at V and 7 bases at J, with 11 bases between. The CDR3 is CASSAGRVNEQFF. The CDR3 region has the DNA TGTGCCAGCAGTGCCGGCAGGGTGAATGAGCAGTTCTTC.

CDR3 DNA: TGTGCCAGCAGCCATGTAGGGGGCGGAGAAGCTTTCTTT. Its protein product is CASSHVGGGEAFF. The rearrangement joins TRBV14 to TRBJ1-1; the match to TRBD1 covers 7 bases. The ends lost 3 bases at V and 8 bases at J; junction bases unmatched: 6. This CDR3 region has 13 residues. CDR1 SGHDN and CDR2 FVKESK come from the germline V gene.

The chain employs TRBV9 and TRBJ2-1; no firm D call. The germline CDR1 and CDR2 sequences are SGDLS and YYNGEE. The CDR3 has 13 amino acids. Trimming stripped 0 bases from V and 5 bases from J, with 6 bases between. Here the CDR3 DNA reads TGTGCCAGCAGCGTAGGGCAGGACAATGAGCAGTTCTTC. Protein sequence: CASSVGQDNEQFF. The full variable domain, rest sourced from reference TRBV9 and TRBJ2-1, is DSGVTQTPKHLITATGQRVTLRCSPRSGDLSVYWYQQSLDQGLQFLIQYYNGEERAKGNILERFSAQQFPDLHSELNLSSLELGDSALYFCASSVGQDNEQFFGPGTRLTVL.

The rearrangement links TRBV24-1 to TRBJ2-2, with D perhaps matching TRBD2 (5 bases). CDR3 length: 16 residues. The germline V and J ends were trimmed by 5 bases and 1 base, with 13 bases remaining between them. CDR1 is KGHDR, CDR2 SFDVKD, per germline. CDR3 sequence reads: CATSGYGVGNTGELFF. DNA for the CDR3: TGTGCCACCAGTGGTTACGGGGTGGGGAACACCGGGGAGCTGTTTTTT.

CDR3 DNA: TGCAGTGCTAGAGTTTCGGACGAGCAGTACTTC. Amino acids: CSARVSDEQYF. The chain combines TRBV20-1 with TRBJ2-7, with unresolved D. The CDR3 runs to 11 residues. Germline V gene lookup returns CDR1 DFQATT and CDR2 SNEGSKA (reference sequence). Trimming pared 1 base from V and 5 bases from J, leaving 6 bases between.

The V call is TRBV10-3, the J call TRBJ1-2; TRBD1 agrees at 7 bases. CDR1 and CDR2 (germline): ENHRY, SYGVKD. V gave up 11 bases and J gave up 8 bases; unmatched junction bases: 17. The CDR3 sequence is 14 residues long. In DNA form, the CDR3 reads TGTGCCGCAAAACCGGGACAGATTTCAGGAGGCTACACCTTC. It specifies CAAKPGQISGGYTF.

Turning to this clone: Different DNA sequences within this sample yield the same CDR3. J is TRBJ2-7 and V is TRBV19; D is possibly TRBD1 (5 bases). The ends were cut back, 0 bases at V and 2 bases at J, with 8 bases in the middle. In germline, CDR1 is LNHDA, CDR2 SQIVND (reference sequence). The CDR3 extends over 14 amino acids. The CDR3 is CASSIEQGAYEQYF. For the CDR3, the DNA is TGTGCCAGTAGTATAGAGCAGGGCGCCTACGAGCAGTACTTC.

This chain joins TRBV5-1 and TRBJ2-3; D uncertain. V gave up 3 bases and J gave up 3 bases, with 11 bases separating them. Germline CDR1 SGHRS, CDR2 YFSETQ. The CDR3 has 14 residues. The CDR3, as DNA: TGCGCCAGCAGCTATAATGAACTAACAGATACGCAGTATTTT. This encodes CASSYNELTDTQYF.

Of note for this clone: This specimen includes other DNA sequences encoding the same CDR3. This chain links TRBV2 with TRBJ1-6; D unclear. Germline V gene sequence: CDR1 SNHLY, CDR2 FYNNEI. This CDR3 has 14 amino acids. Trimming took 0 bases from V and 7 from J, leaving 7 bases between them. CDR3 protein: CASSEARLNSPLHF. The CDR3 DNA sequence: TGTGCCAGCAGTGAAGCGCGCCTAAATTCACCCCTCCACTTT.

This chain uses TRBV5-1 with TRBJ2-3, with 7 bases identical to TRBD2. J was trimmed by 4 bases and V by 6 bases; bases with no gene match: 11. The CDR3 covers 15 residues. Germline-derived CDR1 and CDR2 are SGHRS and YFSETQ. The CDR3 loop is CASKFTGGRADTQYF. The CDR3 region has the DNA TGCGCCAGCAAATTCACGGGAGGACGGGCAGATACGCAGTATTTT.

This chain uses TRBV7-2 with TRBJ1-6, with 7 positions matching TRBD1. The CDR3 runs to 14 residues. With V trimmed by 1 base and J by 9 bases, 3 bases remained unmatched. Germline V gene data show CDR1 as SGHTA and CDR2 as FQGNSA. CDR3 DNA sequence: TGTGCCAGCAGCTTAGGCAGGGGGAGTTCACCCCTCCACTTT. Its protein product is CASSLGRGSSPLHF.